These 21 T cell receptor beta chains share one sample of origin, sequenced in a study of blood T cell repertoires in COVID-19. Profiled with immunoSEQ multiplex PCR; TCRdb holds only in-frame clones, not every one. The sample lists almost 250,000 clones, approximately 86% occurring once. The specimen sequenced was PBMCs or T cells enriched from blood (not recorded which). The receptors derive from a woman in her fifties or sixties who had recovered from COVID-19.

This clone occurred a few times. The rearrangement joins TRBV20-1 to TRBJ2-3; D unresolved. This CDR3 region has 11 residues. Germline lookup yields CDR1 DFQATT and CDR2 SNEGSKA (reference sequence). V was trimmed by 2 bases and J by 4 bases, leaving 4 bases between them. The CDR3 DNA follows: TGCAGTGCTAGACTCGCAGATACGCAGTATTTT. It encodes CSARLADTQYF.

Many counts were recorded for this clone. V and J are TRBV4-2 and TRBJ1-1; 7 positions agree with TRBD1. The germline gives CDR1 LGHNA, CDR2 YNFKEQ. The CDR3 has 14 residues. The V and J ends lost 3 bases and 6 bases, in that order; junction bases with no gene match: 7. The CDR3 DNA sequence: TGTGCCAGCAGCCATCTGGGGACAGAGGCTGAAGCTTTCTTT. Translation: CASSHLGTEAEAFF.

The chain has TRBV2 and TRBJ1-5; weak D call: TRBD1 (6 bases). The germline V gene encodes CDR1 SNHLY and CDR2 FYNNEI. This CDR3 has 13 amino acids. The ends were cut back, 3 bases at V and 7 bases at J, with 10 bases in the middle. CDR3 sequence (DNA): TGTGCCAGCAGTGACAGGGGTGGACAGCCCCAGCATTTT. This sequence encodes CASSDRGGQPQHF.

This sequence joins TRBV4-2 and TRBJ2-2; 12 bases fit TRBD2. V lost 6 bases to trimming and J lost 6 bases; unmatched junction nucleotides: 8. This CDR3 is built from 16 residues. In germline, CDR1 is LGHNA, CDR2 YNFKEQ. The CDR3 sequence: CASRPLAGGVAGELFF. The CDR3 DNA sequence: TGTGCCAGCAGACCCCTAGCGGGAGGGGTGGCCGGGGAGCTGTTTTTT.

This chain connects TRBV27 to TRBJ1-2; D gene unclear. The CDR3 length is 13 residues. Trimming left V 6 bases short and J 4 bases short, with 12 bases between. Per the germline V gene, CDR1 is MNHEY and CDR2 is SMNVEV (reference sequence). The CDR3 nucleotides are TGTGCCAGCAGCGAAAGTAGGAGCTATGGCTACACCTTC. Its protein product is CASSESRSYGYTF.

The chain couples TRBV6-5 to TRBJ1-6; 8 nucleotides agree with TRBD1. The CDR3 covers 15 residues. J lost 5 bases, V lost 11 bases, and 11 bases had no gene match. Germline-derived CDR1 and CDR2 are MNHEY and SVGAGI. The CDR3 loop reads CAVLQGDSNNSPLHF. DNA of the CDR3: TGTGCCGTGCTACAGGGGGATTCGAATAATTCACCCCTCCACTTT.

The J gene is TRBJ2-2, the V gene TRBV7-2; TRBD1 matches at 7 bases. The CDR3 is 16 amino acids. Germline CDR1 and CDR2: SGHTA and FQGNSA. After removal of 5 bases from V and 7 bases from J, the junction contained 13 bases not matched to a gene. CDR3 bases: TGTGCCAGCAGCCACTCCGTACAGGGGAAAGGCGGGGAGCTGTTTTTT. Translated: CASSHSVQGKGGELFF.

In this sample, this clone turned up a few times. The chain combines TRBV3-1 (or the pseudogene TRBV3-2) with TRBJ2-3; 11 bases align to TRBD2. The length of the CDR3 is 17 residues. Germline CDR1 and CDR2: LGHDT and YNNKEL (reference sequence). Trimming took 4 bases from V and 0 from J; bases not matched to a gene: 6. Here the CDR3 reads CASSPTRLAGSTDTQYF. The CDR3 coding sequence is TGTGCCAGCAGCCCAACCCGACTAGCGGGAAGCACAGATACGCAGTATTTT.

A remark on this clone: Other nucleotide sequences from this sample produce the same CDR3. The genes are TRBV18 and TRBJ2-5; D gene uncertain. The V end lost 6 bases, the J end lost 4 bases, and 9 bases lay between the germline ends. CDR3 length equals 12 residues. The germline CDR1 and CDR2 sequences are KGHSH and LQKENI. The CDR3 nucleotides are TGTGCCAGCTCGCCCCCGGGAGAGACCCAGTACTTC. Protein: CASSPPGETQYF.

The chain couples TRBV28 to TRBJ2-1, with 7 bases identical to TRBD2. The CDR3 has 15 residues. Trimming cost V 6 bases and J 4 bases; bases outside gene matches: 9. The germline V gene has CDR1 MDHEN and CDR2 SYDVKM. The CDR3 region is CASSLRGGGYNEQFF. CDR3 sequence (DNA): TGTGCCAGCAGCCTCCGGGGCGGGGGTTACAATGAGCAGTTCTTC.

The chain employs TRBV5-1 and TRBJ2-5; 7 nucleotides line up with TRBD2. The CDR3 length is 15 residues. V was clipped by 4 bases and J by 4 bases; unmatched bases: 10. The germline gives CDR1 SGHRS, CDR2 YFSETQ. The CDR3 is CASSMSAGVIETQYF. The DNA of the CDR3 is TGCGCCAGCAGCATGTCGGCGGGAGTGATAGAGACCCAGTACTTC.

The rearrangement joins TRBV6-5 to TRBJ1-4; 7 positions agree with TRBD1. The CDR3 extends over 14 amino acids. Unmatched junction bases numbered 8, after V lost 6 bases and J lost 7 bases. CDR1 and CDR2 from the germline V gene are MNHEY and SVGAGI. For the CDR3, the DNA is TGTGCCAGCAGAACAATGGGGACAGCTGAAAAACTGTTTTTT. Protein product: CASRTMGTAEKLFF.

The sample holds a few counts of this clone. The rearrangement uses TRBV15 and TRBJ2-3; D is perhaps TRBD2 (5 bases). CDR1 LNHNV and CDR2 YYDKDF come from the germline V gene (reference sequence). V lost 3 bases to trimming and J lost 2 bases, with 6 bases between them. The CDR3 is 13 residues long. This CDR3 is CATSSGNTDTQYF. In DNA, the CDR3 is TGTGCCACCAGCAGCGGGAACACAGATACGCAGTATTTT.

The chain carries TRBV3-1 (or the pseudogene TRBV3-2) and TRBJ2-6; the D is unclear. V was cut by 1 base and J by 2 bases, with 9 bases left in between. The germline CDR1 and CDR2 sequences are LGHDT and YNNKEL (reference sequence). CDR3 length: 16 amino acids. In DNA form, the CDR3 reads TGTGCCAGCAGCCAAGGGGCAGGCCCTGGGGCCAACGTCCTGACTTTC. Its protein product is CASSQGAGPGANVLTF.

The chain uses TRBV14 and TRBJ2-7, with D tentatively TRBD1 (5 bases). CDR1 and CDR2 from the germline V gene are SGHDN and FVKESK. This CDR3 comprises 16 residues. V lost 4 bases and J lost 0, with 16 bases in between. This chain's CDR3 is CASSPGPGIFSYEQYF. The CDR3 DNA sequence: TGTGCCAGCAGCCCTGGACCAGGGATCTTCTCCTACGAGCAGTACTTC.

The chain joins TRBV7-8 to TRBJ1-2, with D possibly TRBD1 on 5 matching bases. Germline V gives CDR1 SGHVS, CDR2 FQNEAQ. The V end was cut by 1 base, the J end by 2 bases, with 11 bases between. CDR3 length: 15 amino acids. The CDR3 nucleotides read TGTGCCAGCAGCTTAGGTGACAGCCGCAACTATGGCTACACCTTC. Encoded protein: CASSLGDSRNYGYTF.

This rearrangement joins TRBV10-3 to TRBJ2-7; no clear D gene. CDR3 length: 12 amino acids. Trimming took off 3 bases at V and 4 bases at J, with 7 bases between the two ends. Germline loops: CDR1 ENHRY, CDR2 SYGVKD. The CDR3 reads CAISDSTYEQYF. CDR3 in DNA: TGTGCCATCAGTGATTCTACTTACGAGCAGTACTTC.

The rearrangement uses TRBV29-1 and TRBJ2-5; 9 nucleotides agree with TRBD1. The ends lost 8 bases at V and 1 base at J; junction bases unmatched: 8. CDR1 SQVTM and CDR2 ANQGSEA come from the germline V gene. This CDR3 comprises 14 residues. CDR3 protein: CSQKATGGQETQYF. The DNA of the CDR3 is TGCAGCCAAAAAGCGACAGGGGGCCAAGAGACCCAGTACTTC.

The chain couples TRBV6-1 to TRBJ2-3; 11 bases are shared with TRBD2. This CDR3 region has 15 residues. Germline CDR1 reads MNHNS; CDR2 reads SASEGT. J lost 5 bases, V lost 3 bases, and 4 bases had no gene match. The CDR3 bases are TGTGCCAGCAGTGACACTAGCGGGGGAAGAGATACGCAGTATTTT. Translating gives CASSDTSGGRDTQYF.

This sequence joins TRBV10-1 and TRBJ2-2; possibly TRBD2 for D (5 bases). V shed 3 bases and J shed 2 bases, with 10 bases lying between them. This CDR3 contains 15 residues. CDR1 WNHNN and CDR2 SYGVQD come from the germline V gene (reference sequence). The CDR3 is CASSDSGINTGELFF. The DNA of the CDR3 is TGCGCCAGCAGTGATTCCGGGATCAACACCGGGGAGCTGTTTTTT.

The chain employs TRBV7-2 and TRBJ2-5; a possible D gene is TRBD2 (6 bases). This CDR3 contains 15 residues. Germline V lookup: CDR1 SGHTA, CDR2 FQGNSA. Trimming cost V 1 base and J 5 bases, with 14 bases left between them. The DNA for the CDR3 is TGTGCCAGCAGCTTAGGGACTACCAATGGGGAGACCCAGTACTTC. Protein product: CASSLGTTNGETQYF.